The 6 T cell receptor beta chains listed next were all sequenced from one sample in a study of control samples from healthy donors and cancer patients. Clones were read by immunoSEQ multiplex PCR, and TCRdb kept only the in-frame ones, dropping some. The repertoire holds over 50,000 clones, with 80% as singletons. The specimen was blood. The receptors derive from a man between 70 and 80 years old in good health.

V is TRBV5-1 and J is TRBJ2-7, with TRBD2 matching 13 bases. Germline values: CDR1 SGHRS, CDR2 YFSETQ. This CDR3 region has 14 residues. V lost 4 bases and J lost 5; bases outside the gene matches: 3. The CDR3 loop reads CASSTGLAGDEQYF. The CDR3 DNA reads TGCGCCAGCAGCACCGGACTAGCGGGAGACGAGCAGTACTTC. The complete variable domain, with remaining parts taken from reference TRBV5-1 and TRBJ2-7, reads KAGVTQTPRYLIKTRGQQVTLSCSPISGHRSVSWYQQTPGQGLQFLFEYFSETQRNKGNFPGRFSGRQFSNSRSEMNVSTLELGDSALYLCASSTGLAGDEQYFGPGTRLTVT.

The chain uses TRBV28 and TRBJ1-4, with D possibly being TRBD1 (5 bases). V lost 3 bases to trimming and J lost 7 bases, with 18 bases between them. CDR1 is MDHEN, CDR2 SYDVKM, per germline. CDR3 length: 16 amino acids. The CDR3 is CASSLAVGRGAEKLFF. The DNA for the CDR3 is TGTGCCAGCAGTTTGGCTGTAGGTCGCGGGGCTGAAAAACTGTTTTTT. Complete variable domain (other parts from reference TRBV28 and TRBJ1-4): DVKVTQSSRYLVKRTGEKVFLECVQDMDHENMFWYRQDPGLGLRLIYFSYDVKMKEKGDIPEGYSVSREKKERFSLILESASTNQTSMYLCASSLAVGRGAEKLFFGSGTQLSVL.

V is TRBV7-8 and J is TRBJ2-2; 7 bases line up with TRBD2. With V trimmed by 4 bases and J by 13 bases, 12 bases remained unmatched. This CDR3 spans 14 amino acids. Germline V gene sequence: CDR1 SGHVS, CDR2 FQNEAQ. The CDR3 DNA reads as TGTGCCAGCAGCTCCCAGGGAGGGTTGAGGGCGCTGTTTTTT. The encoded protein is CASSSQGGLRALFF. Filled out from reference TRBV7-8 and TRBJ2-2, the complete variable domain reads GAGVSQSPRYKVAKRGQDVALRCDPISGHVSLFWYQQALGQGPEFLTYFQNEAQLDKSGLPSDRFFAERPEGSVSTLKIQRTQQEDSAVYLCASSSQGGLRALFFGEGSRLTVL.

This clone was detected only a few times. The chain combines TRBV7-8 with TRBJ2-4; 8 bases agree with TRBD1. The CDR3 covers 16 residues. J gave up 0 bases and V 4 bases, and 5 bases lay outside the gene matches. Germline-derived CDR1 and CDR2 are SGHVS and FQNEAQ. CDR3 in DNA: TGTGCCAGCAGCTCTCAGGGGGCTGTAGCCAAAAACATTCAGTACTTC. This codes for CASSSQGAVAKNIQYF.

This clone occurred once. This sequence joins TRBV28 and TRBJ1-3; no clear D. Germline assignment: CDR1 MDHEN and CDR2 SYDVKM. The CDR3 covers 14 residues. The ends were cut back, 5 bases at V and 5 bases at J, with 13 bases in the middle. The CDR3 DNA follows: TGTGCCAGCAGTGCCCCCGGTTCTCGAAACACCATATATTTT. It is translated as CASSAPGSRNTIYF. The whole variable domain, filled in from reference TRBV28 and TRBJ1-3, reads DVKVTQSSRYLVKRTGEKVFLECVQDMDHENMFWYRQDPGLGLRLIYFSYDVKMKEKGDIPEGYSVSREKKERFSLILESASTNQTSMYLCASSAPGSRNTIYFGEGSWLTVV.

The rearrangement joins TRBV24-1 to TRBJ2-1; D is perhaps TRBD1 (6 bases). Trimming pared 4 bases from V and 5 bases from J, leaving 14 bases between. Germline V gives CDR1 KGHDR, CDR2 SFDVKD. This CDR3 is built from 15 residues. The CDR3 DNA follows: TGTGCCACCAGTGACGAGGGGGAAGGGGACAATGAGCAGTTCTTC. It specifies CATSDEGEGDNEQFF.